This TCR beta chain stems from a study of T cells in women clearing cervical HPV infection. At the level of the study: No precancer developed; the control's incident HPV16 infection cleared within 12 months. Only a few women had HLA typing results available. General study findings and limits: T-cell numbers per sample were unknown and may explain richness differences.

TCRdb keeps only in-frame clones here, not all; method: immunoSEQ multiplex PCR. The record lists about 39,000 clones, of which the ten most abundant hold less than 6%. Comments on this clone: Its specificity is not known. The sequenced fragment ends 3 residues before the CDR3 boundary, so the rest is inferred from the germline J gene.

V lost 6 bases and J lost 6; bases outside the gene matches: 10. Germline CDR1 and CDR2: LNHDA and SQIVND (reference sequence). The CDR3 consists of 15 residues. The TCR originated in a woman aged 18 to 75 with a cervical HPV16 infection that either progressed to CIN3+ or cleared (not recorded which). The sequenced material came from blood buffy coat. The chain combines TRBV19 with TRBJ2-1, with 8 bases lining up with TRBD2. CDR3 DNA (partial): TGTGCCAGTAGCCTAGACGGGACTAGTGGCAATGAG. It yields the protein CASSLDGTSGNE. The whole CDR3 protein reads CASSLDGTSGNEQFF.